Listed below are T cell receptor beta chains from one sample, sequenced in a study of blood T cell repertoires in COVID-19. The data were produced by immunoSEQ multiplex PCR, yet TCRdb's version contains in-frame clones alone and is incomplete. The sample carries more than 250,000 clones, more than 75% recorded once. Sequenced input: PBMCs or T cells enriched from blood (not recorded which). The source of these receptors is a woman younger than 30 who had recovered from COVID-19. Both conserved end residues are part of each CDR3. Each record gives: clone size, V gene, J gene, D gene, CDR3 length, CDR3 protein, CDR3 DNA. The D gene is left open where the match is weak. The listing skips clone size in some rows; elsewhere it reads once, few, many or a size class.

clone_size: many
v_call: TRBV6-5
j_call: TRBJ2-2
d_call: NA
cdr3_length: 15
cdr3_aa: CASSLAAGHTGELFF
cdr3_nt: TGTGCCAGCAGCTTGGCAGCGGGACATACCGGGGAGCTGTTTTTT

clone_size: NA
v_call: TRBV24-1
j_call: TRBJ2-3
d_call: NA
cdr3_length: 17
cdr3_aa: CATSDARQGGGTDTQYF
cdr3_nt: TGTGCCACCAGTGATGCCCGACAGGGCGGAGGGACAGATACGCAGTATTTT

clone_size: NA
v_call: TRBV5-1
j_call: TRBJ1-1
d_call: NA
cdr3_length: 14
cdr3_aa: CASTVSPGVTEAFF
cdr3_nt: TGCGCCAGCACAGTGTCCCCAGGGGTAACTGAAGCTTTCTTT

clone_size: NA
v_call: TRBV18
j_call: TRBJ2-5
d_call: NA
cdr3_length: 15
cdr3_aa: CASSPGQGFTETQYF
cdr3_nt: TGTGCCAGCTCACCAGGCCAGGGTTTTACGGAGACCCAGTACTTC

clone_size: NA
v_call: TRBV6-5
j_call: TRBJ1-5
d_call: NA
cdr3_length: 14
cdr3_aa: CASRLQGYNQPQHF
cdr3_nt: TGTGCCAGCAGACTACAGGGTTACAATCAGCCCCAGCATTTT

clone_size: NA
v_call: TRBV3-1/TRBV3-2
j_call: TRBJ2-5
d_call: NA
cdr3_length: 16
cdr3_aa: CASSQGGSPDQETQYF
cdr3_nt: TGTGCCAGCAGCCAAGGTGGCTCCCCAGATCAAGAGACCCAGTACTTC

clone_size: NA
v_call: TRBV5-3
j_call: TRBJ1-3
d_call: NA
cdr3_length: 15
cdr3_aa: CARSLSSGWRNTIYF
cdr3_nt: TGTGCCAGAAGCTTGTCCTCAGGGTGGCGAAACACCATATATTTT

clone_size: NA
v_call: TRBV20-1
j_call: TRBJ2-4
d_call: TRBD2
cdr3_length: 17
cdr3_aa: CSASQAGGSLAKNIQYF
cdr3_nt: TGCAGTGCTAGTCAAGCGGGAGGATCCTTAGCCAAAAACATTCAGTACTTC

clone_size: once
v_call: TRBV5-4
j_call: TRBJ2-1
d_call: NA
cdr3_length: 14
cdr3_aa: CASSADSLLHEQFF
cdr3_nt: TGTGCCAGCAGCGCGGACTCGCTCCTCCATGAGCAGTTCTTC

clone_size: NA
v_call: TRBV10-2
j_call: TRBJ1-5
d_call: NA
cdr3_length: 16
cdr3_aa: CASSGAGLYSNQPQHF
cdr3_nt: TGCGCCAGCAGTGGGGCAGGCCTTTATAGCAATCAGCCCCAGCATTTT

clone_size: NA
v_call: TRBV2
j_call: TRBJ1-2
d_call: NA
cdr3_length: 14
cdr3_aa: CASSEVGVARGYTF
cdr3_nt: TGTGCCAGCAGTGAAGTCGGGGTAGCTAGGGGCTACACCTTC

clone_size: NA
v_call: TRBV28
j_call: TRBJ1-2
d_call: NA
cdr3_length: 12
cdr3_aa: CASSPALYGYTF
cdr3_nt: TGTGCCAGCAGTCCCGCCCTATATGGCTACACCTTC

clone_size: NA
v_call: TRBV19
j_call: TRBJ2-2
d_call: TRBD1
cdr3_length: 14
cdr3_aa: CASSSTGPSGELFF
cdr3_nt: TGTGCCAGTAGCTCGACAGGGCCCTCCGGGGAGCTGTTTTTT

clone_size: NA
v_call: TRBV9
j_call: TRBJ2-3
d_call: TRBD2
cdr3_length: 18
cdr3_aa: CASSSPRLAGDSTDTQYF
cdr3_nt: TGTGCCAGCAGCTCCCCCAGACTAGCGGGAGATAGCACAGATACGCAGTATTTT

clone_size: NA
v_call: TRBV21-1
j_call: TRBJ2-2
d_call: NA
cdr3_length: 18
cdr3_aa: CASPTDRGTFANTGELFF
cdr3_nt: TGTGCCAGCCCGACGGACAGGGGGACTTTCGCGAACACCGGGGAGCTGTTTTTT

clone_size: NA
v_call: TRBV5-1
j_call: TRBJ2-5
d_call: NA
cdr3_length: 14
cdr3_aa: CASSPGTKQETQYF
cdr3_nt: TGCGCCAGCAGCCCCGGGACAAAACAAGAGACCCAGTACTTC

clone_size: NA
v_call: TRBV7-8
j_call: TRBJ2-7
d_call: NA
cdr3_length: 16
cdr3_aa: CASSLEHYTVAYEQYF
cdr3_nt: TGTGCCAGCAGCTTAGAACACTATACCGTCGCCTACGAGCAGTACTTC

clone_size: NA
v_call: TRBV2
j_call: TRBJ2-7
d_call: NA
cdr3_length: 13
cdr3_aa: CASSAQAGGHSYF
cdr3_nt: TGTGCCAGCAGTGCCCAAGCAGGTGGCCACTCGTACTTC

clone_size: NA
v_call: TRBV7-9
j_call: TRBJ2-1
d_call: NA
cdr3_length: 16
cdr3_aa: CASSLANLIEGDEQFF
cdr3_nt: TGTGCCAGCAGCTTAGCGAATCTAATAGAAGGAGATGAGCAGTTCTTC

clone_size: NA
v_call: TRBV6-2/TRBV6-3
j_call: TRBJ2-7
d_call: NA
cdr3_length: 15
cdr3_aa: CASSPGTWSSYEQYF
cdr3_nt: TGTGCCAGCAGTCCCGGGACTTGGAGCTCCTACGAGCAGTACTTC

clone_size: NA
v_call: TRBV11-2
j_call: TRBJ2-3
d_call: TRBD2
cdr3_length: 16
cdr3_aa: CASSLDWAGVMDTQYF
cdr3_nt: TGTGCCAGCAGCTTAGATTGGGCGGGAGTTATGGATACGCAGTATTTT

clone_size: NA
v_call: TRBV7-2
j_call: TRBJ1-2
d_call: NA
cdr3_length: 15
cdr3_aa: CASSLMGRASVGYTF
cdr3_nt: TGTGCCAGCAGCTTAATGGGCAGGGCCTCAGTCGGCTACACCTTC

clone_size: NA
v_call: TRBV5-5
j_call: TRBJ1-4
d_call: TRBD1
cdr3_length: 16
cdr3_aa: CASSLNQGATNEKLFF
cdr3_nt: TGTGCCAGCAGCTTGAATCAGGGGGCAACTAATGAAAAACTGTTTTTT

clone_size: NA
v_call: TRBV27
j_call: TRBJ1-4
d_call: NA
cdr3_length: 14
cdr3_aa: CASSPDSFNEKLFF
cdr3_nt: TGTGCCAGCAGTCCGGACAGCTTTAATGAAAAACTGTTTTTT

clone_size: NA
v_call: TRBV19
j_call: TRBJ1-2
d_call: NA
cdr3_length: 13
cdr3_aa: CASSITGDNGYTF
cdr3_nt: TGTGCCAGTAGTATTACCGGGGACAATGGCTACACCTTC

clone_size: NA
v_call: TRBV4-1
j_call: TRBJ2-7
d_call: TRBD2
cdr3_length: 18
cdr3_aa: CASSQEGPSGGGKDEQYF
cdr3_nt: TGCGCCAGCAGCCAAGAAGGTCCTAGCGGGGGGGGCAAGGACGAGCAGTACTTC

clone_size: NA
v_call: TRBV28
j_call: TRBJ1-1
d_call: NA
cdr3_length: 12
cdr3_aa: CASNDPGTEAFF
cdr3_nt: TGTGCCAGCAACGACCCGGGCACTGAAGCTTTCTTT

clone_size: NA
v_call: TRBV10-3
j_call: TRBJ1-6
d_call: NA
cdr3_length: 14
cdr3_aa: CAIRARQSDSPLHF
cdr3_nt: TGTGCCATCAGGGCCCGACAGTCGGATTCACCCCTCCACTTT

clone_size: few
v_call: TRBV5-1
j_call: TRBJ1-1
d_call: NA
cdr3_length: 14
cdr3_aa: CASSLSGYDTEAFF
cdr3_nt: TGCGCCAGCAGCTTGTCCGGTTATGACACTGAAGCTTTCTTT

clone_size: NA
v_call: TRBV27
j_call: TRBJ2-7
d_call: TRBD1
cdr3_length: 15
cdr3_aa: CASSLAGTATYEQYF
cdr3_nt: TGTGCCAGCAGTCTCGCCGGGACAGCAACCTACGAGCAGTACTTC

clone_size: NA
v_call: TRBV4-1
j_call: TRBJ1-2
d_call: NA
cdr3_length: 14
cdr3_aa: CASSHPGLDYGYTF
cdr3_nt: TGCGCCAGCAGCCATCCGGGATTAGACTATGGCTACACCTTC

clone_size: once
v_call: TRBV6-4
j_call: TRBJ2-2
d_call: NA
cdr3_length: 17
cdr3_aa: CASSESTRTANTGELFF
cdr3_nt: TGTGCCAGCAGTGAGTCAACCCGGACAGCGAACACCGGGGAGCTGTTTTTT

clone_size: NA
v_call: TRBV5-1
j_call: TRBJ1-1
d_call: NA
cdr3_length: 13
cdr3_aa: CASSMRGYTEAFF
cdr3_nt: TGCGCCAGCAGTATGAGGGGGTACACTGAAGCTTTCTTT

clone_size: NA
v_call: TRBV5-1
j_call: TRBJ1-3
d_call: NA
cdr3_length: 15
cdr3_aa: CASRDPGYSGNTIYF
cdr3_nt: TGCGCCAGCAGAGACCCGGGGTACTCTGGAAACACCATATATTTT

clone_size: once
v_call: TRBV6-6
j_call: TRBJ2-2
d_call: TRBD1
cdr3_length: 15
cdr3_aa: CASSEGTGGTGELFF
cdr3_nt: TGTGCCAGCAGCGAAGGGACAGGGGGAACCGGGGAGCTGTTTTTT

clone_size: few
v_call: TRBV5-1
j_call: TRBJ2-1
d_call: TRBD2
cdr3_length: 15
cdr3_aa: CASSFGAGELNEQFF
cdr3_nt: TGCGCCAGCAGCTTCGGAGCGGGAGAACTCAATGAGCAGTTCTTC

clone_size: NA
v_call: TRBV4-1
j_call: TRBJ2-5
d_call: NA
cdr3_length: 15
cdr3_aa: CASSQDQRQSETQYF
cdr3_nt: TGCGCCAGCAGCCAAGATCAGCGGCAGTCGGAGACCCAGTACTTC

clone_size: NA
v_call: TRBV10-3
j_call: TRBJ2-5
d_call: NA
cdr3_length: 13
cdr3_aa: CAIRGGFQETQYF
cdr3_nt: TGTGCCATCAGAGGCGGTTTTCAAGAGACCCAGTACTTC

clone_size: NA
v_call: TRBV15
j_call: TRBJ2-5
d_call: TRBD1
cdr3_length: 14
cdr3_aa: CATSTPGQQETQYF
cdr3_nt: TGTGCCACCAGCACCCCGGGACAGCAAGAGACCCAGTACTTC

clone_size: NA
v_call: TRBV6-5
j_call: TRBJ1-3
d_call: TRBD1
cdr3_length: 15
cdr3_aa: CASKPQGAGGNTIYF
cdr3_nt: TGTGCCAGCAAGCCACAGGGGGCTGGTGGAAACACCATATATTTT

clone_size: NA
v_call: TRBV28
j_call: TRBJ1-3
d_call: NA
cdr3_length: 14
cdr3_aa: CASGTGGSGNTIYF
cdr3_nt: TGTGCCAGCGGTACCGGGGGCTCTGGAAACACCATATATTTT

clone_size: NA
v_call: TRBV5-4
j_call: TRBJ1-2
d_call: TRBD1
cdr3_length: 14
cdr3_aa: CASSLAGDRVGYTF
cdr3_nt: TGTGCCAGCAGCTTGGCCGGAGACAGGGTTGGCTACACCTTC

clone_size: NA
v_call: TRBV6-1
j_call: TRBJ1-4
d_call: NA
cdr3_length: 14
cdr3_aa: CASSELRRDEKLFF
cdr3_nt: TGTGCCAGCAGTGAACTCCGGCGGGATGAAAAACTGTTTTTT

clone_size: NA
v_call: TRBV2
j_call: TRBJ2-5
d_call: TRBD1
cdr3_length: 14
cdr3_aa: CASYRRTGQETQYF
cdr3_nt: TGTGCCAGCTACAGGCGGACAGGCCAAGAGACCCAGTACTTC